These T cell receptor beta chains were read from a single sample in a study of shared clonotypes between healthy human individuals. TCRdb keeps only in-frame clones here, not all; method: immunoSEQ multiplex PCR. The data show around 700,000 clones, 72% seen once. The source material was memory CD4+ T cells sorted from blood. These receptors were collected from a woman aged 25 to 39 in good health. Each CDR3 is given with its conserved first and last residue. The D gene is left open where the match is weak. Size is omitted from some rows. Given values are once, few, many or a class for expanded clones.

D,V,J,size,CDR3,DNA
NA,TRBV11-1,TRBJ2-3,once,CASTSRTEPTDTQYF,TGTGCCAGCACCTCCAGGACGGAACCCACAGATACGCAGTATTTT
TRBD2,TRBV2,TRBJ2-7,NA,CASSEIQLAGGPGEQYF,TGTGCCAGCAGCGAAATACAACTAGCGGGAGGGCCGGGAGAGCAGTACTTC
TRBD2,TRBV30,TRBJ2-3,NA,CAWQRDPTDTQYF,TGTGCCTGGCAGCGGGATCCGACAGATACGCAGTATTTT
TRBD2,TRBV5-1,TRBJ2-7,NA,CASSLGGRENEQYF,TGCGCCAGCAGCTTGGGCGGGAGGGAAAACGAGCAGTACTTC
NA,TRBV7-6,TRBJ2-2,NA,CASSSRGRGNTGELFF,TGTGCCAGCAGCTCCCGTGGAAGGGGGAACACCGGGGAGCTGTTTTTT
NA,TRBV27,TRBJ1-2,NA,CASRRLRDGLYGYTF,TGTGCCAGCAGGAGGCTCCGGGACGGCCTATATGGCTACACCTTC
NA,TRBV5-5,TRBJ1-1,NA,CASSLSQTMNTEAFF,TGTGCCAGCAGCTTGTCACAGACAATGAACACTGAAGCTTTCTTT
TRBD2,TRBV30,TRBJ2-1,once,CAWTRTSGRHSYNEQFF,TGTGCCTGGACTAGGACTAGCGGGAGGCACTCCTACAATGAGCAGTTCTTC
TRBD2,TRBV5-1,TRBJ2-7,NA,CASSHGASGRDYEQYF,TGCGCCAGCAGCCATGGGGCTAGCGGGAGGGACTACGAGCAGTACTTC
TRBD2,TRBV30,TRBJ2-7,many,CAWSKGSSGSWEQYF,TGTGCCTGGAGTAAGGGGTCTAGCGGGAGTTGGGAGCAGTACTTC
TRBD2,TRBV11-2,TRBJ2-1,NA,CASSRLSGRAHNEQFF,TGTGCCAGCAGCCGTCTAAGCGGGAGGGCCCACAATGAGCAGTTCTTC
NA,TRBV28,TRBJ2-5,NA,CASSFVGTGLHF,TGTGCCAGCAGTTTTGTCGGGACGGGACTTCACTTC
TRBD1,TRBV5-1,TRBJ1-4,once,CASSTGTGFEKLFF,TGCGCCAGCAGCACCGGGACAGGGTTTGAAAAACTGTTTTTT
TRBD2,TRBV12-5,TRBJ2-1,NA,CASGLVRGGSNEQFF,TGTGCTAGTGGTTTGGTACGGGGGGGGAGCAATGAGCAGTTCTTC
NA,TRBV4-1,TRBJ2-5,NA,CASSQGSGRETQYF,TGCGCCAGCAGCCAAGGATCGGGGCGAGAGACCCAGTACTTC
NA,TRBV4-2,TRBJ2-1,NA,CASSQELRAEYNEQFF,TGTGCCAGCAGCCAAGAACTCCGGGCGGAGTACAATGAGCAGTTCTTC
TRBD2,TRBV18,TRBJ2-7,NA,CASSTASGSYEQYF,TGTGCCAGCTCAACGGCTAGCGGGAGCTACGAGCAGTACTTC
NA,TRBV6-5,TRBJ2-7,NA,CASSYRGGEQYF,TGTGCCAGCAGTTACAGGGGAGGCGAGCAGTACTTC
TRBD1,TRBV2,TRBJ1-1,NA,CASSDRGRTEAFF,TGTGCCAGCAGCGACAGGGGACGGACTGAAGCTTTCTTT
NA,TRBV25-1,TRBJ2-7,NA,CASSVLGGARHEQYF,TGTGCCAGCAGTGTCCTAGGGGGGGCCCGCCACGAGCAGTACTTC
NA,TRBV7-7,TRBJ1-2,NA,CASITPEDNNYGYTF,TGTGCCAGCATCACCCCTGAGGACAATAACTATGGCTACACCTTC
NA,TRBV9,TRBJ2-3,NA,CASSVSGSWSDTQYF,TGTGCCAGCAGCGTGTCCGGGAGCTGGTCAGATACGCAGTATTTT
NA,TRBV5-1,TRBJ1-4,NA,CASSLGREREKLFF,TGCGCCAGCAGCTTGGGTCGGGAAAGGGAAAAACTGTTTTTT
NA,TRBV7-3,TRBJ2-1,NA,CASSLQHVDEQFF,TGTGCCAGCAGCTTACAACATGTCGATGAGCAGTTCTTC
TRBD1,TRBV7-2,TRBJ1-3,NA,CASSFVGTGSSGNTIYF,TGTGCCAGCAGCTTTGTGGGGACAGGTTCATCTGGAAACACCATATATTTT
TRBD2,TRBV7-3,TRBJ2-1,NA,CASSDRLAGDSEQFF,TGTGCCAGCAGCGATCGACTAGCGGGAGATTCTGAGCAGTTCTTC
TRBD1,TRBV7-9,TRBJ2-7,NA,CASSLAGTGEFYRYF,TGTGCCAGCAGCTTAGCGGGGACAGGGGAGTTCTATCGGTACTTC
NA,TRBV28,TRBJ1-2,NA,CASTTGSGGYTF,TGTGCCAGCACTACAGGGTCGGGAGGCTACACCTTC